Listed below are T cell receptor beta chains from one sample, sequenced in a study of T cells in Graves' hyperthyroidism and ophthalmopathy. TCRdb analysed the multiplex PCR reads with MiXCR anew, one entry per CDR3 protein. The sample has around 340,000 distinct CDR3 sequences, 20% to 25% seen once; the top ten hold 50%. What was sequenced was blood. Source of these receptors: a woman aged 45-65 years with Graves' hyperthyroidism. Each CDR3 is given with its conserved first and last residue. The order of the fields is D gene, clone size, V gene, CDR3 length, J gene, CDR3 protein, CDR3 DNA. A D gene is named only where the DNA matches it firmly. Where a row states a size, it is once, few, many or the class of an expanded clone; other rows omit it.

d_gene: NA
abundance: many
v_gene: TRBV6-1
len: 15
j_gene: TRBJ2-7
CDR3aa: CAVGVTRGSVVEQYF
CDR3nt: TGTGCCGTGGGAGTTACTCGGGGAAGCGTGGTCGAGCAGTACTTC

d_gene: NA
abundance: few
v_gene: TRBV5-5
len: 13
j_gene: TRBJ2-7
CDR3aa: CASTYGAGDEQYF
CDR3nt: TGTGCCAGCACCTACGGTGCCGGGGACGAGCAGTACTTC

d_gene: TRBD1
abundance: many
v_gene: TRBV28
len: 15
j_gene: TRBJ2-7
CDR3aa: CASSRTGTGGDEQYF
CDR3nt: TGTGCCAGCAGCAGGACCGGGACAGGGGGCGACGAGCAGTACTTC

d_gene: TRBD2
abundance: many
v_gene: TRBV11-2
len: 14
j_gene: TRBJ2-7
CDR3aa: CASSPSSGVGEQYF
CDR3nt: TGTGCCAGCAGCCCCTCTAGCGGGGTCGGGGAGCAGTACTTC

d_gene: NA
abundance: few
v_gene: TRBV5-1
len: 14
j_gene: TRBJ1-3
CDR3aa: CASATGIDGNTIYF
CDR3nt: TGCGCCAGCGCTACAGGGATCGATGGAAACACCATATATTTT

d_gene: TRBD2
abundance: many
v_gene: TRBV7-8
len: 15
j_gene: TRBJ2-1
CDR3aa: CASSATSGGVNEQFF
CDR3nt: TGTGCCAGCAGCGCGACTAGCGGGGGGGTCAATGAGCAGTTCTTC

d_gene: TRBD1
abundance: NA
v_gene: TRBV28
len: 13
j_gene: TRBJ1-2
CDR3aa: CASSRQGWEGYTF
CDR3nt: TGTGCCAGCAGTCGACAGGGTTGGGAAGGCTACACCTTC

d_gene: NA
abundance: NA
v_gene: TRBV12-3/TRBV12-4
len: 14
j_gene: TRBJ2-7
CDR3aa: CASRAVTSSYEQYF
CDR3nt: TGTGCCAGCAGAGCGGTCACATCCTCCTACGAGCAGTACTTC

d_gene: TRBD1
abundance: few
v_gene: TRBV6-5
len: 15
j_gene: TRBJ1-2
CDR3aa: CASSYEGTANYGYTF
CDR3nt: TGTGCCAGCAGTTACGAGGGGACAGCTAACTATGGCTACACCTTC

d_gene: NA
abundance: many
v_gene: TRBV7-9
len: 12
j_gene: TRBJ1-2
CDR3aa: CASRRDSQGYTF
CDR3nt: TGTGCCAGCAGACGGGACTCGCAGGGCTACACCTTC

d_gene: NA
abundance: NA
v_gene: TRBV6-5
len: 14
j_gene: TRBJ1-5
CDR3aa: CASSYKAPKGPQHF
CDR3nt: TGTGCCAGCAGTTACAAGGCACCGAAGGGGCCCCAGCATTTT

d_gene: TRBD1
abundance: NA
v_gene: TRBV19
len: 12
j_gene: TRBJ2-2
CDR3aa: CASTQGVGELFF
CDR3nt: TGTGCCAGTACACAGGGGGTCGGGGAGCTGTTTTTT

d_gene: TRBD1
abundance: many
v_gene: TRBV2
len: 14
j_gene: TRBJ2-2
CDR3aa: CASSRTGNTGELFF
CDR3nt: TGCGCCAGCAGCCGGACAGGCAATACCGGGGAGCTGTTTTTT

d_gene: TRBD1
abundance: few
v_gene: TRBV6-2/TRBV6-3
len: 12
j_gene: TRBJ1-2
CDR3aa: CASKDRGEGYTF
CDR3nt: TGTGCCAGCAAGGACAGGGGGGAAGGCTACACCTTC

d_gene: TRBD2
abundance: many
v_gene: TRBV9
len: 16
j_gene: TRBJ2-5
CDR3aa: CASSVTSGGARETQYF
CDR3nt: TGTGCCAGCAGCGTGACTAGCGGGGGGGCCCGGGAGACCCAGTACTTC

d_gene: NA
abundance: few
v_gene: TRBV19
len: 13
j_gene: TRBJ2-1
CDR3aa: CASSISSGNEQFF
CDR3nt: TGTGCCAGTAGTATCTCTTCGGGAAATGAGCAGTTCTTC

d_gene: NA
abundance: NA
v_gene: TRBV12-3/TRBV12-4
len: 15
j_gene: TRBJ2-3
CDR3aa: CASSLKGGRGDTQYF
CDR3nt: TGTGCCAGCAGTTTAAAAGGGGGGCGGGGAGATACGCAGTATTTT

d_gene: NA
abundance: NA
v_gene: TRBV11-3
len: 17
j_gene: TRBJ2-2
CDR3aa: CASSMYSGGGLTGELFF
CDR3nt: TGTGCCAGCAGCATGTACTCAGGGGGGGGGTTAACCGGGGAGCTGTTTTTT

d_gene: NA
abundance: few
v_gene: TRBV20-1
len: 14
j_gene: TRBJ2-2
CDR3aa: CSARGVGRPGELFF
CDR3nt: TGCAGTGCTAGAGGAGTAGGCCGGCCCGGGGAGCTGTTTTTT

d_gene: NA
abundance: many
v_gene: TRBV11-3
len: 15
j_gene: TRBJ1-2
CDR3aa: CASSRGVSTAYGYTF
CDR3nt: TGTGCCAGCAGCCGAGGGGTTTCGACAGCCTATGGCTACACCTTC

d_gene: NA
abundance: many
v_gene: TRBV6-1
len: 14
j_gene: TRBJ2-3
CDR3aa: CASSQALASDTQYF
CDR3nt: TGTGCCAGCAGTCAGGCTTTAGCGTCAGATACGCAGTATTTT

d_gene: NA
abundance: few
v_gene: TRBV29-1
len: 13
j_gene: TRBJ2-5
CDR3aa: CSARGAVRETQYF
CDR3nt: TGCAGCGCCCGCGGAGCGGTGCGAGAGACCCAGTACTTC

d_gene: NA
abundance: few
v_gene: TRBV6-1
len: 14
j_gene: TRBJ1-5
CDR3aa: CATIATDSNQPQHF
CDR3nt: TGTGCCACCATTGCCACAGATAGCAATCAGCCCCAGCATTTT

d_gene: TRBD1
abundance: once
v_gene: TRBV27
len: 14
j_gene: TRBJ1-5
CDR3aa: CASTTAGGRQPQHF
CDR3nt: TGTGCCAGCACCACGGCAGGGGGCAGACAGCCCCAGCATTTT

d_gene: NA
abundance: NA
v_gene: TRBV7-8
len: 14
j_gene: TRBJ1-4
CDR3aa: CASSWSTTNEKLFF
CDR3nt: TGTGCCAGCAGCTGGTCGACGACTAATGAAAAACTGTTTTTT

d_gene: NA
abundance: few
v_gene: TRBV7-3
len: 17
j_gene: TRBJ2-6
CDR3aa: CASSSRGPGSGANVLTF
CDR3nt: TGTGCCAGCAGCTCCCGGGGCCCCGGATCAGGGGCCAACGTCCTGACTTTC

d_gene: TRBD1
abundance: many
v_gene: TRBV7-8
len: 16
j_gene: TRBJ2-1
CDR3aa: CASSWRVRGQAGKQFF
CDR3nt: TGTGCCAGCAGCTGGAGAGTAAGAGGACAGGCTGGGAAGCAGTTCTTC

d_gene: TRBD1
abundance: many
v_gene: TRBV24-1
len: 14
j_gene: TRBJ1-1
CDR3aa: CATSPGTGFAEAFF
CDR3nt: TGTGCCACCAGCCCCGGGACAGGGTTCGCCGAAGCTTTCTTT

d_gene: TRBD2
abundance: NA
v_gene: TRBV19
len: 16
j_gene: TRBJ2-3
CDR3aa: CASSIGTSGSTDTQYF
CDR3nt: TGTGCCAGTAGTATAGGAACTAGCGGAAGCACAGATACGCAGTATTTT

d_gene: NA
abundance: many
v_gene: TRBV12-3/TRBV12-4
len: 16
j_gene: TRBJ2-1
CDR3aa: CASSGFLRGWGNEQFF
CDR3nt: TGTGCCAGCAGCGGGTTTTTGCGGGGATGGGGGAATGAGCAGTTCTTC

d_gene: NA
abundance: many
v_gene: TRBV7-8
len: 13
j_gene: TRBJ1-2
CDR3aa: CASSYFTDYGYTF
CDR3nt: TGTGCCAGCAGTTATTTCACAGACTATGGCTACACCTTC

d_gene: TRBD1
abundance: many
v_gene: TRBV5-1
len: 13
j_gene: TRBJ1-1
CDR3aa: CASKGAADTEAFF
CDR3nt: TGCGCCAGCAAGGGGGCGGCGGACACTGAAGCTTTCTTT

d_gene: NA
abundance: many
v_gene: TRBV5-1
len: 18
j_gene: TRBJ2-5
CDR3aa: CASVPGLRGRIEQETQYF
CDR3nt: TGCGCCAGCGTCCCTGGGCTTCGGGGGCGGATAGAACAAGAGACCCAGTACTTC

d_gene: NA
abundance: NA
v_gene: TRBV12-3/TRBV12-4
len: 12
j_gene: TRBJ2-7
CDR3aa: CASSFDTYEQYF
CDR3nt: TGTGCCAGCAGTTTTGACACCTACGAGCAGTACTTC

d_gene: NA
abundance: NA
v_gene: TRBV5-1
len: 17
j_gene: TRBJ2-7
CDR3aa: CASSFREDPGSAYEQYF
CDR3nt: TGCGCCAGCAGCTTCCGAGAGGATCCAGGTTCCGCCTACGAGCAGTACTTC

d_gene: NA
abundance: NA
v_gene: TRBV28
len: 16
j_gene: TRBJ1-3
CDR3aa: CASSSPGTAPGNTIYF
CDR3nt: TGTGCCAGCAGTTCCCCAGGGACGGCCCCTGGAAACACCATATATTTT

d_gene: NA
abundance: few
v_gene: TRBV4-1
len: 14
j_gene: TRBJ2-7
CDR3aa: CASSLQPSTYEQYF
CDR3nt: TGCGCCAGCAGCCTCCAACCTTCAACCTACGAGCAGTACTTC

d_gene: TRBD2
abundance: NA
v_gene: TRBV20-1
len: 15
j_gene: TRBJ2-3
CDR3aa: CSANPSGGAEDTQYF
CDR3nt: TGCAGTGCTAACCCCAGCGGGGGGGCCGAGGATACGCAGTATTTT

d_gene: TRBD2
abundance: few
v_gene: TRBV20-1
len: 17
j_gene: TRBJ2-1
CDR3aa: CSARDITSGSLVNEQFF
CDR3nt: TGCAGTGCTAGAGACATTACTAGCGGGAGTTTAGTCAATGAGCAGTTCTTC

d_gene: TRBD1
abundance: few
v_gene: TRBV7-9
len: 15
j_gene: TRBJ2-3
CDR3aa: CASSSRDRAPDTQYF
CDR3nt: TGTGCCAGCAGCTCCCGGGACAGGGCTCCAGATACGCAGTATTTT

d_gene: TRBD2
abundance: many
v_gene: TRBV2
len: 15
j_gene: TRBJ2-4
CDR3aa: CASRGTSGGKNIQYF
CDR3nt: TGTGCCAGCAGGGGGACTAGCGGGGGGAAAAACATTCAGTACTTC

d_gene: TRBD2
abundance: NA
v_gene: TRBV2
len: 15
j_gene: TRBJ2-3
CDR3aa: CASRGTSGGSDTQYF
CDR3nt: TGTGCCAGCAGGGGGACTAGCGGGGGGTCAGATACGCAGTATTTT

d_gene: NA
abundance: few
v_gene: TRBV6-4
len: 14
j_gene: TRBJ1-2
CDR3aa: CASSADTAGYGYTF
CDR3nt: TGTGCCAGCAGCGCGGACACCGCCGGCTATGGCTACACCTTC

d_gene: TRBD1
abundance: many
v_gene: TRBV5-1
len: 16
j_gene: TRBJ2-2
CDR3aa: CASSLAGQGAGGELFF
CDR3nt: TGCGCCAGCAGCTTGGCCGGACAGGGGGCCGGCGGGGAGCTGTTTTTT

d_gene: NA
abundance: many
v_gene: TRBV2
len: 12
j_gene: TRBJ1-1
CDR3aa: CASSSGRPEAFF
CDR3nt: TGTGCCAGCAGTTCAGGACGGCCCGAAGCTTTCTTT

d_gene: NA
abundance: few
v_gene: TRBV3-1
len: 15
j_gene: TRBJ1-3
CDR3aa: CASSPGVGEGNTIYF
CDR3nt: TGTGCCAGCAGCCCAGGAGTAGGGGAAGGAAACACCATATATTTT

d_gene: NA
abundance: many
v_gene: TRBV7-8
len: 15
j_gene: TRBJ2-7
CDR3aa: CASSLRLVLAYEQYF
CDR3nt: TGTGCCAGCAGCTTACGACTAGTCCTTGCCTACGAGCAGTACTTC

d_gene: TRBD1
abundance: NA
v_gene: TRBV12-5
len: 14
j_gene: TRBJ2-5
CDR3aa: CASGLVTGHWTQYF
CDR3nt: TGTGCTAGTGGTTTGGTGACAGGGCATTGGACCCAGTACTTC

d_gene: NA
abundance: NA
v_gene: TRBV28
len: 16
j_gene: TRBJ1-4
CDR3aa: CASSLPTDRLNEKLFF
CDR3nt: TGTGCCAGCAGTTTACCGACGGATCGTCTTAATGAAAAACTGTTTTTT

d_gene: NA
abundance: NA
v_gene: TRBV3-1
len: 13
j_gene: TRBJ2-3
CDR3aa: CASSQAGADTQYF
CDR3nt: TGTGCCAGCAGCCAAGCAGGGGCAGATACGCAGTATTTT